These T cell receptor beta chains were read from a single sample in a study of regulatory T cells in long-lasting Graves disease. TCRdb re-called the multiplex PCR reads through MiXCR, storing one row per CDR3 protein. The table shows approximately 400,000 distinct CDR3 sequences, with roughly 23% occurring only once. The input for sequencing was peripheral blood mononuclear cells (PBMCs), taken when the disease was refractory, from a patient treated with antithyroid drugs. The receptors come from a woman in her 40s with Graves disease. Both conserved end residues are part of each CDR3. D genes are given only for firm matches. Size values are once, few and many counts, or a class for expanded clones, and some rows have none.

V gene: TRBV4-1; clone size: NA; D gene: NA; J gene: TRBJ2-5; CDR3 length: 16; CDR3 protein: CASSRGLTRYQETQYF; CDR3 DNA: TGCGCCAGCAGCCGAGGACTGACTAGGTACCAAGAGACCCAGTACTTC
V gene: TRBV12-3/TRBV12-4; clone size: once; D gene: TRBD1; J gene: TRBJ2-7; CDR3 length: 14; CDR3 protein: CASSLRDRVREQYF; CDR3 DNA: TGTGCCAGCAGTTTAAGGGACAGGGTGAGGGAGCAGTACTTC
V gene: TRBV6-9; clone size: many; D gene: TRBD1; J gene: TRBJ2-7; CDR3 length: 15; CDR3 protein: CASSYGWDRSYEQYF; CDR3 DNA: TGTGCCAGCAGTTATGGCTGGGACAGAAGCTACGAGCAGTACTTC
V gene: TRBV5-1; clone size: few; D gene: NA; J gene: TRBJ1-5; CDR3 length: 14; CDR3 protein: CASSLAQGGQPQHF; CDR3 DNA: TGCGCCAGCAGCTTAGCACAGGGCGGTCAGCCCCAGCATTTT
V gene: TRBV6-1; clone size: NA; D gene: NA; J gene: TRBJ1-6; CDR3 length: 13; CDR3 protein: CASSVNTNSPLHF; CDR3 DNA: TGTGCCAGCAGTGTGAACACTAACTCACCCCTCCACTTT
V gene: TRBV7-9; clone size: NA; D gene: TRBD1; J gene: TRBJ1-3; CDR3 length: 15; CDR3 protein: CASGQGARSGNTIYF; CDR3 DNA: TGTGCCAGCGGACAGGGGGCGAGATCCGGAAACACCATATATTTT
V gene: TRBV2; clone size: few; D gene: NA; J gene: TRBJ2-7; CDR3 length: 10; CDR3 protein: CASAWYEQYF; CDR3 DNA: TGTGCCAGTGCTTGGTACGAGCAGTACTTC
V gene: TRBV19; clone size: many; D gene: NA; J gene: TRBJ1-6; CDR3 length: 14; CDR3 protein: CASSPRAVNSPLHF; CDR3 DNA: TGTGCCAGTAGTCCCCGGGCCGTGAATTCACCCCTCCACTTT
V gene: TRBV2; clone size: many; D gene: TRBD2; J gene: TRBJ2-2; CDR3 length: 15; CDR3 protein: CASRTGLADTGELFF; CDR3 DNA: TGTGCCAGCAGGACTGGACTAGCGGACACCGGGGAGCTGTTTTTT
V gene: TRBV20-1; clone size: few; D gene: NA; J gene: TRBJ1-1; CDR3 length: 12; CDR3 protein: CSASDPNTEAFF; CDR3 DNA: TGCAGTGCCTCGGACCCGAACACTGAAGCTTTCTTT
V gene: TRBV28; clone size: NA; D gene: TRBD2; J gene: TRBJ2-3; CDR3 length: 17; CDR3 protein: CASSPGLAGGPRDTQCF; CDR3 DNA: TGTGCCAGCAGTCCGGGACTAGCGGGAGGGCCACGGGATACGCAGTGTTTT
V gene: TRBV5-1; clone size: NA; D gene: NA; J gene: TRBJ2-5; CDR3 length: 17; CDR3 protein: CASSLAVLSSSQETQYF; CDR3 DNA: TGCGCCAGCAGCTTGGCAGTGTTATCTAGTTCCCAAGAGACCCAGTACTTC
V gene: TRBV29-1; clone size: once; D gene: TRBD1; J gene: TRBJ2-3; CDR3 length: 14; CDR3 protein: CSVEQGPSTDTQYF; CDR3 DNA: TGCAGCGTAGAACAGGGGCCAAGCACAGATACGCAGTATTTT
V gene: TRBV6-2/TRBV6-3; clone size: NA; D gene: NA; J gene: TRBJ2-2; CDR3 length: 14; CDR3 protein: CASSSELNTGELFF; CDR3 DNA: TGTGCCAGCAGTTCAGAGTTAAACACCGGGGAGCTGTTTTTT
V gene: TRBV11-3; clone size: few; D gene: NA; J gene: TRBJ1-4; CDR3 length: 12; CDR3 protein: CASSSTGLALFF; CDR3 DNA: TGTGCCAGCAGCAGTACGGGGTTGGCACTGTTTTTT
V gene: TRBV10-1; clone size: NA; D gene: TRBD2; J gene: TRBJ2-3; CDR3 length: 15; CDR3 protein: CASSVLAESTDTQYF; CDR3 DNA: TGCGCCAGCAGTGTGCTAGCGGAAAGCACAGATACGCAGTATTTT
V gene: TRBV6-1; clone size: many; D gene: NA; J gene: TRBJ1-2; CDR3 length: 15; CDR3 protein: CASIPGGGSGYGYTF; CDR3 DNA: TGTGCCAGCATCCCTGGAGGGGGATCAGGATATGGCTACACCTTC
V gene: TRBV6-5; clone size: NA; D gene: NA; J gene: TRBJ1-2; CDR3 length: 13; CDR3 protein: CASSSGLQDGYTF; CDR3 DNA: TGTGCCAGCAGTTCGGGACTCCAGGATGGCTACACCTTC
V gene: TRBV7-9; clone size: few; D gene: NA; J gene: TRBJ2-7; CDR3 length: 14; CDR3 protein: CASSLMGGSVEQYF; CDR3 DNA: TGTGCCAGCAGCTTAATGGGGGGATCCGTCGAGCAGTACTTC
V gene: TRBV5-1; clone size: many; D gene: NA; J gene: TRBJ1-1; CDR3 length: 13; CDR3 protein: CASSFGRGWEAFF; CDR3 DNA: TGCGCCAGCAGCTTCGGACGGGGATGGGAAGCTTTCTTT
V gene: TRBV5-1; clone size: once; D gene: NA; J gene: TRBJ2-5; CDR3 length: 14; CDR3 protein: CASSLVGDQETQYF; CDR3 DNA: TGCGCCAGCAGCTTGGTGGGGGATCAAGAGACCCAGTACTTC
V gene: TRBV6-2/TRBV6-3; clone size: many; D gene: TRBD1; J gene: TRBJ1-5; CDR3 length: 16; CDR3 protein: CASSYRGQGEAQPQHF; CDR3 DNA: TGTGCCAGCAGTTACCGGGGACAGGGAGAGGCTCAGCCCCAGCATTTT
V gene: TRBV4-2; clone size: NA; D gene: NA; J gene: TRBJ1-4; CDR3 length: 18; CDR3 protein: CASSQGSTGRSTNEKLFF; CDR3 DNA: TGTGCCAGCAGCCAAGGATCGACAGGAAGATCAACTAATGAAAAACTGTTTTTT
V gene: TRBV6-1; clone size: few; D gene: NA; J gene: TRBJ1-1; CDR3 length: 13; CDR3 protein: CATSLLRNAEAFF; CDR3 DNA: TGTGCCACTTCTCTCCTGAGGAACGCTGAAGCTTTCTTT
V gene: TRBV7-9; clone size: NA; D gene: NA; J gene: TRBJ1-6; CDR3 length: 11; CDR3 protein: CAAAGGPRLHF; CDR3 DNA: TGTGCCGCCGCCGGGGGACCTCGGCTCCACTTT
V gene: TRBV14; clone size: many; D gene: NA; J gene: TRBJ2-1; CDR3 length: 12; CDR3 protein: CASSQDRSEQFF; CDR3 DNA: TGTGCCAGCAGCCAAGATCGTAGTGAGCAGTTCTTC
V gene: TRBV28; clone size: many; D gene: NA; J gene: TRBJ1-5; CDR3 length: 15; CDR3 protein: CASSLLPGANQPQHF; CDR3 DNA: TGTGCCAGCAGTTTACTCCCCGGGGCCAATCAGCCCCAGCATTTT
V gene: TRBV5-6; clone size: NA; D gene: NA; J gene: TRBJ2-7; CDR3 length: 15; CDR3 protein: CASSLYRTPTHEQYF; CDR3 DNA: TGTGCCAGCAGCTTGTATCGGACACCTACCCACGAGCAGTACTTC
V gene: TRBV6-1; clone size: NA; D gene: NA; J gene: TRBJ2-3; CDR3 length: 15; CDR3 protein: CASSGSQGPTDTQYF; CDR3 DNA: TGTGCCAGCAGTGGGTCACAGGGCCCCACAGATACGCAGTATTTT
V gene: TRBV20-1; clone size: NA; D gene: NA; J gene: TRBJ1-3; CDR3 length: 13; CDR3 protein: CSARDGQRNTIYF; CDR3 DNA: TGCAGTGCTAGAGATGGGCAGAGAAACACCATATATTTT
V gene: TRBV20-1; clone size: NA; D gene: NA; J gene: TRBJ2-3; CDR3 length: 15; CDR3 protein: CSANRWSARRDTQYF; CDR3 DNA: TGCAGTGCCAACCGTTGGAGCGCCAGACGTGATACGCAGTATTTT
V gene: TRBV27; clone size: many; D gene: NA; J gene: TRBJ1-5; CDR3 length: 16; CDR3 protein: CASSILPMGKNQPQHF; CDR3 DNA: TGTGCCAGCAGTATACTACCCATGGGTAAGAATCAGCCCCAGCATTTT
V gene: TRBV2; clone size: many; D gene: NA; J gene: TRBJ2-2; CDR3 length: 15; CDR3 protein: CASSEIAGSLGELFF; CDR3 DNA: TGTGCCAGCAGTGAAATTGCAGGGAGCCTCGGGGAGCTGTTTTTT